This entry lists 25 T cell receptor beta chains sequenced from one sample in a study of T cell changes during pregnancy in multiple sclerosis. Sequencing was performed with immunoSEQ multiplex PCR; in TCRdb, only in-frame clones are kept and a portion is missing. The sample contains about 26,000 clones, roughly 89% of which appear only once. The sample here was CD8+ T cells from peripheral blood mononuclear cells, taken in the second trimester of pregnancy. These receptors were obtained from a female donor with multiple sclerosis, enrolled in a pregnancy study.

The CDR3 sequence: CASTRTSGRYQETQYF. DNA for the CDR3: TGCGCCAGCACCCGGACTAGCGGCAGGTACCAAGAGACCCAGTACTTC. The V and J genes are TRBV5-1 and TRBJ2-5, with 10 bases matching TRBD2. J gave up 0 bases and V 6 bases, and 8 bases lay outside the gene matches. The CDR3 loop spans 16 amino acids. Per the germline V gene, CDR1 is SGHRS and CDR2 is YFSETQ.

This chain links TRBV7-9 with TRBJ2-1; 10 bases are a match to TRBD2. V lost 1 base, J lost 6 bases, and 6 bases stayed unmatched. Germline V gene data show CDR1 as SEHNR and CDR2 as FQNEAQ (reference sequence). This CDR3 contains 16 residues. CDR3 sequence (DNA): TGTGCCAGCAGCTTAGTCAGCGGGAGGGCTCTCAATGAGCAGTTCTTC. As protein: CASSLVSGRALNEQFF.

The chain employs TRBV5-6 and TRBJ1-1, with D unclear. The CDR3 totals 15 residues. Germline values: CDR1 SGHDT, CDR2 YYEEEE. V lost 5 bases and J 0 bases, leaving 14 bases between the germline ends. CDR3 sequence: CASSRPGEVNTEAFF. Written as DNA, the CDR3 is TGTGCCAGCAGTAGGCCCGGTGAGGTGAACACTGAAGCTTTCTTT.

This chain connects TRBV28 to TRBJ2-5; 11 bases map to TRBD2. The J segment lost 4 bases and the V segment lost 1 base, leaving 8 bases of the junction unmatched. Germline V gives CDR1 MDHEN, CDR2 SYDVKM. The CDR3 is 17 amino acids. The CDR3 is CASSLFLTSGDGETQYF. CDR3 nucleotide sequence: TGTGCCAGCAGTTTATTCTTGACTAGCGGGGATGGAGAGACCCAGTACTTC.

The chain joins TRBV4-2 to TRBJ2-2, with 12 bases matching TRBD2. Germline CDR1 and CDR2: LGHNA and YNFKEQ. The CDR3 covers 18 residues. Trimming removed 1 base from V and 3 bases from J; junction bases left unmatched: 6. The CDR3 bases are TGTGCCAGCAGCCAAGGGACTAGCGGGATTACGGACACCGGGGAGCTGTTTTTT. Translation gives CASSQGTSGITDTGELFF.

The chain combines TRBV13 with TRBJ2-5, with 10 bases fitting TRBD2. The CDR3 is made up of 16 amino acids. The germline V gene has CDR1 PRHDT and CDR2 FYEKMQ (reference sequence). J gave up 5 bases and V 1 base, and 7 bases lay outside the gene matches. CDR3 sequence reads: CASSLAQREGPETQYF. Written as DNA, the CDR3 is TGTGCCAGCAGCTTAGCCCAGCGGGAGGGCCCTGAGACCCAGTACTTC.

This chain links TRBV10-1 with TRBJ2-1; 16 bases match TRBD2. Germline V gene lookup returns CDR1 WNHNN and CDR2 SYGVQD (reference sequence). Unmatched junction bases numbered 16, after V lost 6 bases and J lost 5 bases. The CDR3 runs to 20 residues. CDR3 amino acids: CASSSGLAGGPLFRHNEQFF. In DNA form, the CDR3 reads TGCGCCAGCAGCTCGGGACTAGCGGGAGGGCCGTTATTTAGGCACAATGAGCAGTTCTTC.

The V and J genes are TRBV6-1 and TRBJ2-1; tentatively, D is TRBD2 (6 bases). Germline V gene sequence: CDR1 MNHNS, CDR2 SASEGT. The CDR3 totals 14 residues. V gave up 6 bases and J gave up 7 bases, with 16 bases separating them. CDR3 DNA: TGTGCCAGCAGGGGGGGACTGGATACAAATGAGCAGTTCTTC. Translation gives CASRGGLDTNEQFF.

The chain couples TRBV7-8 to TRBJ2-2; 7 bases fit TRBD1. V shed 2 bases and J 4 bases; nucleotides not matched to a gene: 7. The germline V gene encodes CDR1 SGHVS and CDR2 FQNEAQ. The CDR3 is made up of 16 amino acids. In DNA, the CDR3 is TGTGCCAGCAGCTTACCCACAGGGGCCCTCACCGGGGAGCTGTTTTTT. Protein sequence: CASSLPTGALTGELFF.

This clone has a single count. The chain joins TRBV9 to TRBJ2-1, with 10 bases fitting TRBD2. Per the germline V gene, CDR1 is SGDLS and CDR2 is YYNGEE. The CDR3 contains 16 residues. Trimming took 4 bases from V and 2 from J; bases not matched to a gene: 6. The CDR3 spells CASSPRLAGAYNEQFF. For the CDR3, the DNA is TGTGCCAGCAGCCCGAGACTAGCGGGTGCCTACAATGAGCAGTTCTTC.

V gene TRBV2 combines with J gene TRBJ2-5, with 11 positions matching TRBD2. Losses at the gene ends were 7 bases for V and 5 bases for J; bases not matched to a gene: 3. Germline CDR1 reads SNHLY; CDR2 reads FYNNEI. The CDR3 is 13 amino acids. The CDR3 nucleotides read TGTGCCAGCACGACTAGCGGGATGGAGACCCAGTACTTC. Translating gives CASTTSGMETQYF.

The CDR3 here is CASSRGTPYEQYF. CDR3 bases: TGTGCCAGCAGCCGCGGGACTCCCTACGAGCAGTACTTC. The chain joins TRBV6-6 to TRBJ2-7, with D possibly TRBD2 on 6 matching bases. V was shortened by 6 bases and J by 2 bases, with 11 bases between the two germline ends. Germline V gene data show CDR1 as MNHNY and CDR2 as SVGAGI (reference sequence). This CDR3 has 13 residues.

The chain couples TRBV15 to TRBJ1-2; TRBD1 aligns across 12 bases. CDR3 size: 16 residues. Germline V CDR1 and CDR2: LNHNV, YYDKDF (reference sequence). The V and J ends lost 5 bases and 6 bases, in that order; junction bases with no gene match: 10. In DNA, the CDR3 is TGTGCCACCAGCCTCGATCTGGGACAGGGGGCAGATGGCTACACCTTC. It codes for CATSLDLGQGADGYTF. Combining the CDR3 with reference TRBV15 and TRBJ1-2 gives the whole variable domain DAMVIQNPRYQVTQFGKPVTLSCSQTLNHNVMYWYQQKSSQAPKLLFHYYDKDFNNEADTPDNFQSRRPNTSFCFLDIRSPGLGDTAMYLCATSLDLGQGADGYTFGSGTRLTVV.

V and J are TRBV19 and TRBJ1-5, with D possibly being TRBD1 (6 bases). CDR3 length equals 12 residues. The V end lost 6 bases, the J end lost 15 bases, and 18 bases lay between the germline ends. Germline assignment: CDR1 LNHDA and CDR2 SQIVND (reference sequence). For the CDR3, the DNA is TGTGCCAGTAGCCCCGGACAGCTCAGACGGCATTTT. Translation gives CASSPGQLRRHF. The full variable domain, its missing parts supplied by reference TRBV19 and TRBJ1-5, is DGGITQSPKYLFRKEGQNVTLSCEQNLNHDAMYWYRQDPGQGLRLIYYSQIVNDFQKGDIAEGYSVSREKKESFPLTVTSAQKNPTAFYLCASSPGQLRRHFGDGTRLSIL.

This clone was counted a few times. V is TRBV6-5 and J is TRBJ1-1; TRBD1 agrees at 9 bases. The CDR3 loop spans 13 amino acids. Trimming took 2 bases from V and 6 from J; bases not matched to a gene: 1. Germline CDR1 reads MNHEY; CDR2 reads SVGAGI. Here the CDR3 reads CASSYGTGSEAFF. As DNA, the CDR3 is TGTGCCAGCAGTTACGGGACAGGGTCTGAAGCTTTCTTT.

CDR3 protein: CARLGQGNTGELFF. Here the CDR3 DNA reads TGTGCCAGGCTTGGACAGGGGAACACCGGGGAGCTGTTTTTT. The J gene is TRBJ2-2, the V gene TRBV25-1, with TRBD1 identical over 8 bases. With 9 bases clipped from V and 1 base from J, the junction kept 4 bases outside the gene matches. The CDR3 is made up of 14 amino acids. CDR1 is MGHDK, CDR2 SYGVNS, per germline.

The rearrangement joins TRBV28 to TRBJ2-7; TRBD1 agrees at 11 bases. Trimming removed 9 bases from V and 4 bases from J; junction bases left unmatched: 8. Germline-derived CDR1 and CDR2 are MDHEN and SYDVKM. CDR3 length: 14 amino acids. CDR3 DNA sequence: TGTGCCAGTGGCCCGGGACAGGGGGGATACGAGCAGTACTTC. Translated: CASGPGQGGYEQYF.

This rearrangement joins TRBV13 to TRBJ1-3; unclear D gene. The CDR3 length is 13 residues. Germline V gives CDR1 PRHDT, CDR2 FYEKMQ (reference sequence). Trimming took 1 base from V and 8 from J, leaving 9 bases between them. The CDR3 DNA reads TGTGCCAGCAGCTTAGCTGAGGAGGACACCATATATTTT. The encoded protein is CASSLAEEDTIYF. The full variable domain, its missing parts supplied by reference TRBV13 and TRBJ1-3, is AAGVIQSPRHLIKEKRETATLKCYPIPRHDTVYWYQQGPGQDPQFLISFYEKMQSDKGSIPDRFSAQQFSDYHSELNMSSLELGDSALYFCASSLAEEDTIYFGEGSWLTVV.

CDR3 in DNA: TGTGCCAGCAGCCAATCTTATGATGGTAGCGGGACCCGCAATGAGCAGTTCTTC. Protein product: CASSQSYDGSGTRNEQFF. The gene calls are TRBV16 and TRBJ2-1, with TRBD2 identical over 8 bases. Trimming at V came to 0 bases and at J to 6 bases, leaving 13 bases not matched to a gene. Germline lookup yields CDR1 KGHSY and CDR2 FQNENV. This CDR3 region has 18 residues.

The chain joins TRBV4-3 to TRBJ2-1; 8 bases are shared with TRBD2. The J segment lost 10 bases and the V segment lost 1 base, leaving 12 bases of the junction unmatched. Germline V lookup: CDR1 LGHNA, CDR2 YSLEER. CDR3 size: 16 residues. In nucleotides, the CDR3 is TGCGCCAGCAGCCAAGTCCAACTAGCGGAGGATGGGGAGCAGTTCTTC. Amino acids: CASSQVQLAEDGEQFF.

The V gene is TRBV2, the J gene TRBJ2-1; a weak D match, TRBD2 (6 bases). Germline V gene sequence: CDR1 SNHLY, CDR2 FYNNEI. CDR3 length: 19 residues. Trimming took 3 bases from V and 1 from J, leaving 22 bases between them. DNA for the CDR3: TGTGCCAGCAGTGAGAGGTTAGCGGCGTGGCAGTTTTCCTACAATGAGCAGTTCTTC. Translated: CASSERLAAWQFSYNEQFF.

The chain's CDR3 is CATSTLNQPQHF. In DNA, the CDR3 is TGTGCCACCAGCACCCTCAATCAGCCCCAGCATTTT. This chain joins TRBV15 and TRBJ1-5; D is uncertain. V lost 4 bases to trimming and J lost 3 bases, with 4 bases between them. This CDR3 is built from 12 residues. The germline CDR1 and CDR2 sequences are LNHNV and YYDKDF (reference sequence).

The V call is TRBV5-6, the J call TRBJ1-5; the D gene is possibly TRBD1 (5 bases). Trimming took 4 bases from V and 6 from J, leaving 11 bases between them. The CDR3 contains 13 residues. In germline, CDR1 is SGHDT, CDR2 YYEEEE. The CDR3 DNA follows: TGTGCCAGCAGCCCCGTCGGGGGTCAGCCCCAGCATTTT. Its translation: CASSPVGGQPQHF. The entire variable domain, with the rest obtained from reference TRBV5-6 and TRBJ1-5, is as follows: DAGVTQSPTHLIKTRGQQVTLRCSPKSGHDTVSWYQQALGQGPQFIFQYYEEEERQRGNFPDRFSGHQFPNYSSELNVNALLLGDSALYLCASSPVGGQPQHFGDGTRLSIL.

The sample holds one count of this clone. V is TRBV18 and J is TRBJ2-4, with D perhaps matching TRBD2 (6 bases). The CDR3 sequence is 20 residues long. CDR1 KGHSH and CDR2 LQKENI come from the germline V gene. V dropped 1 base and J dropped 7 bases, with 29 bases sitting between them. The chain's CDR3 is CASSPLVVRRARAGWNIQYF. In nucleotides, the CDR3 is TGTGCCAGCTCACCACTGGTAGTTCGGCGAGCCCGGGCGGGGTGGAACATTCAGTACTTC.

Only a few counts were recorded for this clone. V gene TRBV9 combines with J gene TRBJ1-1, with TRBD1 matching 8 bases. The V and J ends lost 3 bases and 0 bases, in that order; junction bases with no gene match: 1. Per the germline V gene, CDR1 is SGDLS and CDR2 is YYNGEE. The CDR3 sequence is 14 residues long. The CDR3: CASSEGQVNTEAFF. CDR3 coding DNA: TGTGCCAGCAGCGAGGGACAGGTGAACACTGAAGCTTTCTTT.